This T cell receptor (beta chain) was sequenced in a study of T-cell memory formation after mild COVID-19. Findings of the study overall: In second-wave clones peaking day 37, SARS-CoV-2 specificity remained unconfirmed. The study found contracting CD4+ clones mainly in CM and EM and contracting CD8+ clones in EMRA.

MiXCR was run by TCRdb on the 5' RACE reads, yielding one entry per CDR3 protein. The sample includes about 250,000 distinct CDR3 sequences, approximately 19% of them seen just once. This clonotype showed up just once. Its target is not known. This sequence originates from a man younger than 35 who had mild COVID-19 (a few samples of this study predate the infection). Cell type and time point are not known. Sequenced: PBMCs or a T cell subset sorted from them (not recorded which).

The CDR3 region has the DNA TGTGCCAGCAGCTTGGCCGGACGACATGGCTATGGCTACACCTTC. Protein product: CASSLAGRHGYGYTF. The V gene is TRBV5-6, the J gene TRBJ1-2; unclear D gene. The CDR3 length is 15 residues. Germline CDR1 is SGHDT and CDR2 is YYEEEE. The V gene lost 0 bases and the J gene lost 4 bases, with 13 bases spanning the gap. The whole variable domain, remainder taken from reference TRBV5-6 and TRBJ1-2, is DAGVTQSPTHLIKTRGQQVTLRCSPKSGHDTVSWYQQALGQGPQFIFQYYEEEERQRGNFPDRFSGHQFPNYSSELNVNALLLGDSALYLCASSLAGRHGYGYTFGSGTRLTVV.